The clone carrying this T cell receptor (beta chain) is large (0.1 to 1%) in the sample. As yet, its antigen is unknown. Sorting of live CD3+CD8+TCRalphabeta+ cells by PD-1 and/or TIGIT gave four subsets. The entry originates in a study of circulating CD8 cells and anti-PD-1 response in melanoma. Study observations and caveats: Peptide assays on expanded sorted subsets replaced tumor-based reactivity testing.

The CDR3 loop spans 14 amino acids. Between the trimmed V and J ends, which lost 7 bases and 5 bases, there was a span of 17 bases. Germline lookup yields CDR1 LNHDA and CDR2 SQIVND (reference sequence). The QIAseq Immune Repertoire TCR panel built the libraries from about 14 ng of total RNA. TCRdb processed the reads anew with MiXCR; each CDR3 protein has one entry. The data show around 620 distinct CDR3 sequences, with approximately 6.3% seen just once and 15% to 20% held by the top ten. The clonotype originates from a human donor with melanoma. This sample comprised CD8+ T cells from PBMCs, obtained at baseline or after one month of anti-PD-1 therapy (not recorded which). V usage is TRBV19 and J usage is TRBJ1-2, with D possibly being TRBD1 (5 bases). CDR3 in DNA: TGTGCCAGTACCCCCGGGGCATCGGTTTATGGCTACACCTTC. The encoded protein is CASTPGASVYGYTF. Together with reference TRBV19 and TRBJ1-2, the CDR3 gives the full variable domain: DGGITQSPKYLFRKEGQNVTLSCEQNLNHDAMYWYRQDPGQGLRLIYYSQIVNDFQKGDIAEGYSVSREKKESFPLTVTSAQKNPTAFYLCASTPGASVYGYTFGSGTRLTVV.